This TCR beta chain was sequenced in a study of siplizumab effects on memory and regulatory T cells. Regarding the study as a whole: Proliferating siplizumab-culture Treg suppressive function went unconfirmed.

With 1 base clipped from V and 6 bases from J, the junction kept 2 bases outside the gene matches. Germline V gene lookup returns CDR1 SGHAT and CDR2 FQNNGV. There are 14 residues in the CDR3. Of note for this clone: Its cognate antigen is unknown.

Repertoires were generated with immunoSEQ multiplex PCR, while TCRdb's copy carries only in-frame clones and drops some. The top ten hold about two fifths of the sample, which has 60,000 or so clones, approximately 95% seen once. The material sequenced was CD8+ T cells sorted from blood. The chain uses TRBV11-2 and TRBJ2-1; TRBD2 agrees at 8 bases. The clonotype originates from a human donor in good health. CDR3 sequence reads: CASSLAGGPNEQFF. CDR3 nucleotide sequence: TGTGCCAGCAGCTTAGCGGGAGGGCCCAATGAGCAGTTCTTC.